In its sample, the clone carrying this T cell receptor beta chain was seen once. What it recognizes is unknown. The source of the sample is a study of cytomegalovirus exposure and HLA in healthy donors. Study-level information: Among about 200 million T cells, an earlier analysis found 95 million to 140 million unique TCR beta sequences. Study observations and caveats: In an earlier analysis, most TCR beta V segments were productive about 87% or about 30% of the time. Researchers reported from a later analysis that most CMV-associated TCR beta chains appeared HLA-restricted. A later examination showed that TCR association rates differed by HLA locus, with DRB1 most and HLA-C fewest.

PCR involved 60 Vbeta and 13 Jbeta primers. Libraries were prepared by immunoSEQ multiplex PCR; TCRdb keeps only in-frame clonotypes and omits some of them. The table has 100,000 to 150,000 clones, 78% seen once; the top ten hold 3% to 4.5%. V lost 4 bases, J lost 8 bases, and 10 bases stayed unmatched. Germline CDR1 and CDR2: MNHEY and SVGAGI. The CDR3 contains 14 residues. Sequencing was carried out using PBMCs. The sequence was collected from a man aged 35 to 55 in good health and CMV-seronegative. The chain combines TRBV6-5 with TRBJ1-2; 7 bases align to TRBD1. CDR3 bases: TGTGCCAGCAGTTCCCGCCAGGGGGGTTACGGCTACACCTTC. Translated: CASSSRQGGYGYTF.